This TCR beta chain was retrieved from a study of PD-1 blockade in mismatch repair-deficient tumors. This CDR3 region has 14 residues. Germline CDR1 KGHSH, CDR2 LQKENI. V was clipped by 4 bases and J by 4 bases, with 14 bases between them. As to time point: roughly ten-day in vitro stimulation with candidate mutation-associated neoantigen peptide 1. Every patient had mismatch repair deficiency by PCR or immunohistochemistry. TCRs were sequenced from three patients responding to pembrolizumab. Findings and caveats of the study: Three of seven peptides expanded clones, giving over a hundred unique blood TCRs.

As regards this clone: Antigen unknown.

Method: immunoSEQ multiplex PCR; TCRdb's copy keeps in-frame clones and lacks some. This table has approximately 8,300 clones, roughly 87% appearing once. The TCR originated in an adult with mismatch repair-deficient cancer. The chain carries TRBV18 and TRBJ2-7; D uncertain. The material was cells cultured in vitro, obtained from a patient treated with pembrolizumab. The CDR3 region has the DNA TGTGCCAGCTCACAAGTACCTATCGCGTACGAGCAGTACTTC. Translated, it gives CASSQVPIAYEQYF.